This is a list of T cell receptor beta chains from one sample in a study of blood T cell repertoires in COVID-19. Sequencing used immunoSEQ multiplex PCR; TCRdb keeps in-frame clones, though not all of them. The sample includes around 370,000 clones, about 90% of them seen just once. Source material: peripheral blood. These receptors all stem from a man between 18 and 29 years old with active or convalescent COVID-19. The CDR3 runs from the conserved cysteine through the conserved F or W. D genes are given only for firm matches. Clone size is stated in some rows and not others, as once, few, many or a class when expanded.

>TRBD2|TRBJ2-5|.|TRBV3-1/TRBV3-2
TGTGCCAGCAGCCCCGGACCGGGGGGAGAGACCCAGTACTTC
CASSPGPGGETQYF
>.|TRBJ1-5|.|TRBV12-3/TRBV12-4
TGTGCCAGCAGTACCCAGGTCCAGCCCCAGCATTTT
CASSTQVQPQHF
>TRBD2|TRBJ2-3|.|TRBV19
TGTGCCAGTAGTGGGAGAGCGGGAGGCACAGATACGCAGTATTTT
CASSGRAGGTDTQYF
>TRBD2|TRBJ2-3|.|TRBV4-3
TGCGCCAGCAGCCAGGGCCGGACTAGGTACACAGATACGCAGTATTTT
CASSQGRTRYTDTQYF
>.|TRBJ1-2|.|TRBV25-1
TGTGCCAGCAGTGAGGGGCAGGGATATGGCTACACCTTC
CASSEGQGYGYTF
>.|TRBJ2-7|.|TRBV3-1/TRBV3-2
TGTGCCAGCAGCCCAGGGTCAGGTTCCTACGAGCAGTACTTC
CASSPGSGSYEQYF
>.|TRBJ2-1|.|TRBV5-5
TGTGCCAGCAGCTTGGACAGGTCTAAGTTCTTC
CASSLDRSKFF
>TRBD1|TRBJ1-2|once|TRBV4-1
TGCGCCAGCAGCCACCCGGACAGGGGAATCGAGGGCTACACCTTC
CASSHPDRGIEGYTF
>TRBD1|TRBJ2-7|.|TRBV19
TGTGCCAGTAGTACGGGACAGGGCTACGAGCAGTACTTC
CASSTGQGYEQYF
>.|TRBJ1-2|.|TRBV11-2
TGTGCCAGCAGCTTAGGGCAGGCTGCTGGCTACACCTTC
CASSLGQAAGYTF
>TRBD2|TRBJ2-7|.|TRBV15
TGTGCCACCAGCAGACTCCCTGGTAGCGGGAGCTACGAGCAGTACTTC
CATSRLPGSGSYEQYF
>TRBD1|TRBJ1-5|.|TRBV5-6
TGTGCCAGCAGCTCGGGGACAGGGGGAGGTCAGCCCCAGCATTTT
CASSSGTGGGQPQHF
>.|TRBJ1-5|.|TRBV19
TGTGCCAGTAGTAAGATAGCGCGGGGGGGTCAGCCCCAGCATTTT
CASSKIARGGQPQHF
>TRBD1|TRBJ1-1|.|TRBV9
TGTGCCAGCAGCGTGACAGGGGGTCTCACTGAAGCTTTCTTT
CASSVTGGLTEAFF
>.|TRBJ1-6|once|TRBV29-1
TGCAGCGCTATGACAGGTTATAATTCACCCCTCCACTTT
CSAMTGYNSPLHF
>TRBD1|TRBJ1-2|.|TRBV18
TGTGCCAGCTCAGCGACTGGACAGGTTCCGCCTTATGGCTACACCTTC
CASSATGQVPPYGYTF
>TRBD2|TRBJ2-3|once|TRBV11-3
TGTGCCAGCAGCCCAGGACTAGCGACAGATACGCAGTATTTT
CASSPGLATDTQYF
>.|TRBJ1-1|.|TRBV6-5
TGTGCCAGCAGTTACTACGGGGGCACTGAAGCTTTCTTT
CASSYYGGTEAFF
>.|TRBJ1-2|.|TRBV7-9
TGTGCCAGCAGCTTAAATACGGGTGACTATGGCTACACCTTC
CASSLNTGDYGYTF
>TRBD1|TRBJ2-1|.|TRBV27
TGTGCCAGCAGTCCTCCCACCGGACAGGGAAGGGTCTACAATGAGCAGTTCTTC
CASSPPTGQGRVYNEQFF
>TRBD2|TRBJ2-7|.|TRBV10-3
TGTGCCCTAAAAGAGGCAGGGACTAGTTCCTACGAGCAGTACTTC
CALKEAGTSSYEQYF
>.|TRBJ1-1|.|TRBV7-2
TGTGCCAGCAGCTTTAGACAGTACACTGAAGCTTTCTTT
CASSFRQYTEAFF
>.|TRBJ2-7|.|TRBV11-2
TGTGCCAGCAGCTTAGTGGGCCTCTACGAGCAGTACTTC
CASSLVGLYEQYF
>.|TRBJ1-2|.|TRBV9
TGTGCCAGCAGCGTAGGGGTTTCGCCGGGGAATGGCTACACCTTC
CASSVGVSPGNGYTF
>TRBD1|TRBJ1-2|.|TRBV5-1
TGCGCCAGCAGTGGACAGGGTAACTATGGCTACACCTTC
CASSGQGNYGYTF
>.|TRBJ1-2|.|TRBV9
TGTGCCAGCAGCGTAGGGGACACTTTAGGCTACACCTTC
CASSVGDTLGYTF
>TRBD2|TRBJ2-7|few|TRBV5-1
TGCGCCAGCAGCTTGACTACAGGGGCGAGCGGGAGGTCGTCGGACGAGCAGTACTTC
CASSLTTGASGRSSDEQYF
>TRBD1|TRBJ2-7|.|TRBV27
TGTGCCAGCAGTCCCTGGACAGGTACCTACGAGCAGTACTTC
CASSPWTGTYEQYF
>TRBD1|TRBJ2-1|.|TRBV28
TGTGCCAGCAGTCGAGCCGGGACAGGATACAATGAGCAGTTCTTC
CASSRAGTGYNEQFF
>.|TRBJ2-2|.|TRBV5-1
TGCGCCAGCAGCTTGTTCAGGAACACCGGGGAGCTGTTTTTT
CASSLFRNTGELFF
>.|TRBJ1-2|.|TRBV6-5
TGTGCCAGCAGTAACAGGGCGAACTATGGCTACACCTTC
CASSNRANYGYTF
>TRBD1|TRBJ2-5|.|TRBV10-3
TGTGCCGTCCAGAGGGGACAGGGAGTGGGAGGGGAGACCCAGTACTTC
CAVQRGQGVGGETQYF
>TRBD1|TRBJ2-7|.|TRBV7-9
TGTGCCAGCAGGCGGACAGGGGAGACCTACGAGCAGTACTTC
CASRRTGETYEQYF
>TRBD1|TRBJ1-5|.|TRBV24-1
TGTGCCACCCGGACAGGGCCTAATCAGCCCCAGCATTTT
CATRTGPNQPQHF
>.|TRBJ2-1|.|TRBV5-4
TGTGCCAGCAGCTTAGGGGACTTGCTCGGTGAGCAGTTCTTC
CASSLGDLLGEQFF
>.|TRBJ2-2|.|TRBV9
TGTGCCAGCAGCGTATTCCGGAGCTCCGGGGAGCTGTTTTTT
CASSVFRSSGELFF
>TRBD1|TRBJ2-7|.|TRBV4-2
TGTGCCAGCAGCCCATGGGGACAGGGATCCTACGAGCAGTACTTC
CASSPWGQGSYEQYF
>.|TRBJ1-3|.|TRBV19
TGTGCCAGTAGTATATTGGAGACGAGGGGAAACACCATATATTTT
CASSILETRGNTIYF
>.|TRBJ1-1|.|TRBV12-3/TRBV12-4
TGTGCCAGCACCCCAGGGCAGAACACTGAAGCTTTCTTT
CASTPGQNTEAFF
>TRBD2|TRBJ2-1|.|TRBV7-4
TGTGCCAGTCGGGGGACTAGCGGTCGTTCCTACAATGAGCAGTTCTTC
CASRGTSGRSYNEQFF
>TRBD1|TRBJ1-2|.|TRBV28
TGTGCCAGTAGGACAGGCTATGGCTACACCTTC
CASRTGYGYTF
>TRBD2|TRBJ2-1|.|TRBV5-1
TGCGCCAGCAGCTTGACTAGCGGCCTCAATGAGCAGTTCTTC
CASSLTSGLNEQFF
>.|TRBJ1-1|.|TRBV11-3
TGTGCCAGCAGCTTAGGTGAGGGCAGTGCTGCTTTCTTT
CASSLGEGSAAFF
>TRBD2|TRBJ2-3|.|TRBV11-3
TGTGCCAGCAGCCTGGGACTAGCGGGAGTAGGCGATACGCAGTATTTT
CASSLGLAGVGDTQYF
>TRBD2|TRBJ2-1|.|TRBV20-1
TGCAGTGCTAGTTGGGCGAACAAGCTAGCGGGGGAGAATGAGCAGTTCTTC
CSASWANKLAGENEQFF
>TRBD1|TRBJ1-2|.|TRBV28
TGTGCCAGCAGCCGGACAGGGCAGTACTATGGCTACACCTTC
CASSRTGQYYGYTF
>.|TRBJ2-2|.|TRBV7-3
TGTGCCAGCAGCTTAAGTGCAACGGGCACCGGGGAGCTGTTTTTT
CASSLSATGTGELFF
>.|TRBJ1-2|.|TRBV7-9
TGTGCCAGCAGCTTTAGGTGGATGCAGGGTCTCGGCTACACCTTC
CASSFRWMQGLGYTF
>.|TRBJ2-1|.|TRBV6-2/TRBV6-3
TGTGCCAGCAGTTACAGCCGGTACAATGAGCAGTTCTTC
CASSYSRYNEQFF
>.|TRBJ2-7|.|TRBV21-1
TGTGCCAGCAGGCGAGCGGGCCCCTCCTACGAGCAGTACTTC
CASRRAGPSYEQYF
>.|TRBJ1-1|.|TRBV11-2
TGTGCCAGCGCTAGGGGAATGGAAGCTTTCTTT
CASARGMEAFF
>.|TRBJ2-3|.|TRBV9
TGTGCCAGCAGCGTGAGGCGGAGAGTAGATACGCAGTATTTT
CASSVRRRVDTQYF
>TRBD1|TRBJ1-1|.|TRBV2
TGTGCCAGCAGTGGGGGACAGGGTACTGAAGCTTTCTTT
CASSGGQGTEAFF
>TRBD1|TRBJ1-1|.|TRBV28
TGTGCCAGCAGGCGAGGGGGCTTTGGGCCGAACACTGAAGCTTTCTTT
CASRRGGFGPNTEAFF
>TRBD2|TRBJ2-3|.|TRBV5-1
TGCGCCAGCAGCTTATTTGGCGGGGGGGCAGCAGATACGCAGTATTTT
CASSLFGGGAADTQYF
>TRBD1|TRBJ1-4|.|TRBV3-1/TRBV3-2
TGTGCCAGCAGCCAAGGTGATAAGGACAGGGACGGGGTCGTGGAGGAAAAACTGTTTTTT
CASSQGDKDRDGVVEEKLFF
>TRBD2|TRBJ2-3|.|TRBV12-5
TGTGCTAGTGGTTTGGTATCTAAAGGACTAGCAGATACGCAGTATTTT
CASGLVSKGLADTQYF
>TRBD1|TRBJ1-2|.|TRBV10-3
TGTGCCATCAACCCGGACAGGGACAACTATGGCTACACCTTC
CAINPDRDNYGYTF
>.|TRBJ1-1|.|TRBV12-3/TRBV12-4
TGTGCCAGCAGCCGGATCGGGTACACTGAAGCTTTCTTT
CASSRIGYTEAFF